This T cell receptor beta chain appears in the sequencing data of a study of OX40 agonist ivuxolimab in advanced cancers. Here immunoSEQ multiplex PCR was the method, and the copy in TCRdb shows in-frame clones only, minus some. Of fewer than 90,000 clones in the sample, over 75% were seen once. V lost 3 bases and J lost 4; bases outside the gene matches: 5. The CDR3 runs to 15 residues. The germline gives CDR1 SEHNR, CDR2 FQNEAQ (reference sequence). This clone showed up just a few times. This clonotype was sampled from an adult with an advanced solid tumor such as melanoma, head and neck, liver or kidney cancer. The chain couples TRBV7-9 to TRBJ2-2, with 7 bases lining up with TRBD2. This sample comprised CD4+ or CD8+ T cells sorted from blood, obtained in a trial of the OX40 agonist ivuxolimab. The CDR3 DNA reads TGTGCCAGCAGCTTGGGTGCGGGGGTCACCGGGGAGCTGTTTTTT. Amino acids: CASSLGAGVTGELFF.